This entry concerns a single T cell receptor beta chain. This sample is drawn from a study of blood T cell repertoires in COVID-19. About the study: COVID-19 samples, acute and convalescent, were from the United States, Italy and Spain. From T cells, B-cell-depleted T cells, or PBMCs came the material, which was cDNA or gDNA.

V shed 5 bases, J shed 9 bases, and the junction held 7 bases outside the gene matches. In germline, CDR1 is LNHDA, CDR2 SQIVND (reference sequence). The length of the CDR3 is 14 residues. The authors' processing: Researchers report that nucleated cell counts were estimated from reference gene primer amplification. Sequencing used immunoSEQ multiplex PCR; TCRdb keeps in-frame clones, though not all of them. V and J calls and clone size are given by that table; D and trimming were obtained from the DNA. The table records about 140,000 clones, 80% to 90% of them present only once. Sequencing input: peripheral blood. The TCR comes from a man aged 55 to 69 with active or convalescent COVID-19. J is TRBJ2-1 and V is TRBV19; 10 bases map to TRBD2. The CDR3 DNA is TGTGCCAGTAGTGGGAGCGGGAGGGGTATTGAGCAGTTCTTC. As protein: CASSGSGRGIEQFF. Together with reference TRBV19 and TRBJ2-1, the CDR3 gives the full variable domain: DGGITQSPKYLFRKEGQNVTLSCEQNLNHDAMYWYRQDPGQGLRLIYYSQIVNDFQKGDIAEGYSVSREKKESFPLTVTSAQKNPTAFYLCASSGSGRGIEQFFGPGTRLTVL.